Listed below are T cell receptor beta chains from one sample, sequenced in a study of blood T cell repertoires in COVID-19. Clones were sequenced by immunoSEQ multiplex PCR, and TCRdb holds only the in-frame ones, with some missing. The table includes more than 200,000 clones, 75% to 90% detected once. Sequenced material: PBMCs or T cells enriched from blood (not recorded which). Every receptor here comes from a woman in her twenties or thirties who had been exposed to COVID-19. CDR3s include the opening cysteine and the closing phenylalanine or tryptophan. A D gene is named only where the DNA matches it firmly. Clone size is shown for a subset of rows, as once, few, many or a class of expanded clone.

cdr3_nt	cdr3_aa	j_call	v_call	clone_size	d_call
TGCGCCAGCAGCCAAGTACTAGCGGGAAGGAGTGTGGAGACCCAGTACTTC	CASSQVLAGRSVETQYF	TRBJ2-5	TRBV4-1	few	TRBD2
TGTGCCAGCAGTTTATTTTGGACTAGCGGGAATGCCGGGGAGCTGTTTTTT	CASSLFWTSGNAGELFF	TRBJ2-2	TRBV28	NA	TRBD2
TGTGCCACCAGTGACCCGGGTCAGCCCCAGCATTTT	CATSDPGQPQHF	TRBJ1-5	TRBV24-1	NA	NA
TGTGCCAGCAGCTCGGGACAGGGGAATCAGCCCCAGCATTTT	CASSSGQGNQPQHF	TRBJ1-5	TRBV7-9	NA	TRBD1
TGTGCCAGCTCACTTCTAGCGGCCTCCTACGAGCAGTACTTC	CASSLLAASYEQYF	TRBJ2-7	TRBV18	few	TRBD2
TGTGCCAGCAGTGATTGGACACCTAACTATGGCTACACCTTC	CASSDWTPNYGYTF	TRBJ1-2	TRBV25-1	NA	NA
TGTGCCAGCAGTTTAAAACTAGCAATCGGGGAGCTGTTTTTT	CASSLKLAIGELFF	TRBJ2-2	TRBV28	NA	NA
TGTGCCAGCAGCTTCGGGCCCGTCCGAGGGACTGAAGCTTTCTTT	CASSFGPVRGTEAFF	TRBJ1-1	TRBV11-1	NA	NA
TGCGCCAGCAGCTTGTTAGCGGGAGGATACAATGAGCAGTTCTTC	CASSLLAGGYNEQFF	TRBJ2-1	TRBV5-1	NA	TRBD2
TGTGCCAGCAGATTGACTAGCGGGGGGAGCTATGAGCAGTTCTTC	CASRLTSGGSYEQFF	TRBJ2-1	TRBV7-9	NA	TRBD2
TGTGCCAGCAGCGACCCCAGTGACACTGAAGCTTTCTTT	CASSDPSDTEAFF	TRBJ1-1	TRBV9	NA	NA
TGTGCCACCAGCAGAGATCGAGGCCAAACAGCGGGAGGGTATTTT	CATSRDRGQTAGGYF	TRBJ2-3	TRBV15	NA	TRBD2
TGTGCCAGCAGCCAAGCTAGCGGGGTTTACAATGAGCAGTTCTTC	CASSQASGVYNEQFF	TRBJ2-1	TRBV14	NA	TRBD2
TGCGCCAGCAGCTTGGAAGGACTAGCGGCCGGGGAGCTGTTTTTT	CASSLEGLAAGELFF	TRBJ2-2	TRBV5-1	few	TRBD2